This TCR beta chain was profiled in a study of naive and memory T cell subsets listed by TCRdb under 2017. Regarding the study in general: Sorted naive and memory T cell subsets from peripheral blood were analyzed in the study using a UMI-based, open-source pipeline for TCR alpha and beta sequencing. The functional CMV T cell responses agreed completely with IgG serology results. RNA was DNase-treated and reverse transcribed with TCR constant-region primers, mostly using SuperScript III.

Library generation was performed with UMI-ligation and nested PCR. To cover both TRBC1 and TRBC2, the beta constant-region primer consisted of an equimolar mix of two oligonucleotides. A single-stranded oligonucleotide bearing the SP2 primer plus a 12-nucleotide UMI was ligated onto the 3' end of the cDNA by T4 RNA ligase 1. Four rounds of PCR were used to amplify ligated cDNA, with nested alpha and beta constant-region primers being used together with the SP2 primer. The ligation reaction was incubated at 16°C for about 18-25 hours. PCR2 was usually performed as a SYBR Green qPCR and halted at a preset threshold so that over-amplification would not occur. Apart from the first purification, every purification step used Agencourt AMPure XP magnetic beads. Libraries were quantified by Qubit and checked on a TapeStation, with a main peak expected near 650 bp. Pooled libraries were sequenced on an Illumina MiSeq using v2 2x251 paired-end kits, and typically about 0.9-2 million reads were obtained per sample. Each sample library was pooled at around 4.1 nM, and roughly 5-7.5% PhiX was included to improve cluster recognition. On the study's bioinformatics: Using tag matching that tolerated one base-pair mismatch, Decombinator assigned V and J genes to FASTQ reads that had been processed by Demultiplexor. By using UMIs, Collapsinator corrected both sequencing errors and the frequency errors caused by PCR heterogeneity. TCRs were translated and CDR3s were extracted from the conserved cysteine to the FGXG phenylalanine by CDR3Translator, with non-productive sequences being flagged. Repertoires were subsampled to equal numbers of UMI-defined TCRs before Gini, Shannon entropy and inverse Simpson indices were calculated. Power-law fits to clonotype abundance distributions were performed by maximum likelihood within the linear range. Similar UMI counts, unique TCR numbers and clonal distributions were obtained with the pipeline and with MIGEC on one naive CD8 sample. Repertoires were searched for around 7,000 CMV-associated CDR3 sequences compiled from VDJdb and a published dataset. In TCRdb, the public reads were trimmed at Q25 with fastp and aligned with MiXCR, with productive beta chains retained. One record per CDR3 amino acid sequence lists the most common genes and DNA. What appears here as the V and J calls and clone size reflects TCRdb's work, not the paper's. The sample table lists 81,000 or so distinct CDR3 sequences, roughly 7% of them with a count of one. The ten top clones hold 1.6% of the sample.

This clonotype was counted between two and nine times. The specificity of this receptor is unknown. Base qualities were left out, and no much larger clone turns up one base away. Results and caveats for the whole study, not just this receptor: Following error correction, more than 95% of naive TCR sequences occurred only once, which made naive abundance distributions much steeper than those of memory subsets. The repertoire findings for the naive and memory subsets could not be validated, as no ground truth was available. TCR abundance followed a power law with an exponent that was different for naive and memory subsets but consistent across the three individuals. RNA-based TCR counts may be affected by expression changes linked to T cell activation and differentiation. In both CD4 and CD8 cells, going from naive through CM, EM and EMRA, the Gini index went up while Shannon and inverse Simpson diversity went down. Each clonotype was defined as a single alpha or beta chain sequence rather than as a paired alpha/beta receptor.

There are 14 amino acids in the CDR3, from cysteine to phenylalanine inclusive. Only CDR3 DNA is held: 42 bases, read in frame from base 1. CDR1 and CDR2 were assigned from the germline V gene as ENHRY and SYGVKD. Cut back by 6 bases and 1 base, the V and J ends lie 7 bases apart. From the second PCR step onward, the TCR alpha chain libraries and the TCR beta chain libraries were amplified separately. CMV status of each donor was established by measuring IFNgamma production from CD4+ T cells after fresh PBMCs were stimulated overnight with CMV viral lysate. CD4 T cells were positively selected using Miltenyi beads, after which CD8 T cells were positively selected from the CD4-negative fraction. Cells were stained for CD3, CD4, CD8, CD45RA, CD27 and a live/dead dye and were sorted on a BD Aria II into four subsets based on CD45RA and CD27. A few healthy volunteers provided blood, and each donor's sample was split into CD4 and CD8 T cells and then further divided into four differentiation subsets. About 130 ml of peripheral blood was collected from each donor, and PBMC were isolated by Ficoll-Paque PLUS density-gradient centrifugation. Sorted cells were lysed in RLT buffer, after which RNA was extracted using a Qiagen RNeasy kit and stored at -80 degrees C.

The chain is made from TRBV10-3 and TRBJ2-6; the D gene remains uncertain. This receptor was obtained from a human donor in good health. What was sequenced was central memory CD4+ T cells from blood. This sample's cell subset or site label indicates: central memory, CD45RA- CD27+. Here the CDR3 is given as CAISVLSGANVLTF. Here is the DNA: TGTGCCATCAGCGTCCTTTCTGGGGCCAACGTCCTGACTTTC.